Below, 17 T cell receptor beta chains from the same sample are listed, as sequenced in a study of cytomegalovirus exposure and HLA in healthy donors. Amplification used 60 Vbeta primers and 13 Jbeta primers. The table came from immunoSEQ multiplex PCR; TCRdb's copy has only in-frame clones and leaves some out. The sample records some 130,000 clones, about three quarters being singletons. The source material was PBMCs. The receptor source for this set is a male donor in good health and CMV-seronegative.

The chain uses TRBV7-2 and TRBJ1-4; 7 bases map to TRBD1. CDR1 SGHTA and CDR2 FQGNSA come from the germline V gene. This CDR3 is built from 15 residues. J was trimmed by 3 bases and V by 3 bases; bases with no gene match: 4. Here the CDR3 reads CASSFDRASNEKLFF. DNA of the CDR3: TGTGCCAGCAGCTTCGACAGGGCTTCTAATGAAAAACTGTTTTTT.

The chain employs TRBV2 and TRBJ2-6; D is perhaps TRBD1 (7 bases). Trimming took 0 bases from V and 2 from J, leaving 8 bases between them. The CDR3 length is 16 residues. Per the germline V gene, CDR1 is SNHLY and CDR2 is FYNNEI. CDR3 sequence (DNA): TGTGCCAGCAGTGAAGCCAGGGGGGCTGGGGCCAACGTCCTGACTTTC. Protein product: CASSEARGAGANVLTF.

The rearrangement joins TRBV29-1 to TRBJ1-1; weak D call: TRBD1 (5 bases). Germline CDR1 SQVTM, CDR2 ANQGSEA. V gave up 3 bases and J gave up 4 bases, with 12 bases separating them. The CDR3 sequence is 13 residues long. The CDR3, as DNA: TGCAGCGTTGATGGGGCTGCAGTCACTGAAGCTTTCTTT. It specifies CSVDGAAVTEAFF.

This chain uses TRBV4-3 with TRBJ2-3; 8 positions agree with TRBD1. Germline V lookup: CDR1 LGHNA, CDR2 YSLEER. The CDR3 sequence is 16 residues long. V lost 4 bases and J lost 6; bases outside the gene matches: 12. DNA of the CDR3: TGCGCCAGCAGCCGCCAACGGCAGGGGGCGCCGGATACGCAGTATTTT. This sequence encodes CASSRQRQGAPDTQYF.

This clone was found a few times. The V gene is TRBV6-5, the J gene TRBJ1-1, with unresolved D. CDR3 size: 16 residues. The V end lost 0 bases, the J end lost 1 base, and 12 bases lay between the germline ends. Germline lookup yields CDR1 MNHEY and CDR2 SVGAGI. Here the CDR3 DNA reads TGTGCCAGCAGTTACTCGGGTCGGAGGAGGAACACTGAAGCTTTCTTT. Translated, it gives CASSYSGRRRNTEAFF.

The chain carries TRBV11-2 and TRBJ2-5, with 8 positions matching TRBD2. CDR3 length: 14 amino acids. The ends lost 2 bases at V and 5 bases at J; junction bases unmatched: 4. Germline CDR1 reads SGHAT; CDR2 reads FQNNGV. The CDR3 sequence is CASSLSGGQETQYF. The CDR3 bases are TGTGCCAGCAGCTTATCGGGGGGGCAGGAGACCCAGTACTTC.

The rearrangement joins TRBV11-1 to TRBJ2-7, with 8 bases matching TRBD1. CDR3 length: 15 amino acids. Unmatched junction bases numbered 7, after V lost 4 bases and J lost 2 bases. Germline V gene data show CDR1 as SGHAT and CDR2 as FQDESV (reference sequence). The DNA for the CDR3 is TGTGCCAGCAGCTCGCGACAGGGGAGTGCCTACGAGCAGTACTTC. Translating it yields CASSSRQGSAYEQYF.

The rearrangement links TRBV15 to TRBJ2-3; 10 bases map to TRBD2. Germline loops: CDR1 LNHNV, CDR2 YYDKDF (reference sequence). The CDR3 is made up of 18 amino acids. V dropped 0 bases and J dropped 2; count of bases not matched to a gene: 8. In DNA, the CDR3 is TGTGCCACCAGCAGAGATTTGGAACTAGCGGGGCACACAGATACGCAGTATTTT. Its translation is CATSRDLELAGHTDTQYF.

This clone was detected a few times. The rearrangement uses TRBV5-8 and TRBJ2-7; TRBD1 might be the D (6 bases). Germline-derived CDR1 and CDR2 are SGHTS and YDEGEE. The CDR3 is 14 residues long. Trimming removed 4 bases at V and 1 base at J, with 12 bases between. The CDR3 nucleotides read TGTGCCAGCAGCCCGCCGACAGGATCCTACGAGCAGTACTTC. Translation: CASSPPTGSYEQYF.

Only a few counts were recorded for this clone. The rearrangement links TRBV6-5 to TRBJ2-5; perhaps TRBD2 as D (5 bases). Germline V gene sequence: CDR1 MNHEY, CDR2 SVGAGI. The CDR3 is 12 amino acids. Between the trimmed V and J ends, which lost 6 bases and 4 bases, there was a span of 9 bases. CDR3 residues: CASRGGGETQYF. The DNA for the CDR3 is TGTGCCAGCAGAGGCGGAGGAGAGACCCAGTACTTC.

The rearrangement links TRBV19 to TRBJ2-7; D possibly corresponds to TRBD2 (6 bases). This CDR3 is built from 14 residues. The V gene's germline CDR1 is LNHDA and CDR2 SQIVND (reference sequence). Between the trimmed V and J ends, which lost 5 bases and 2 bases, there was a span of 13 bases. The CDR3 sequence is CASSSWAGTYEQYF. Written as DNA, the CDR3 is TGTGCCAGTAGTTCGTGGGCGGGGACCTACGAGCAGTACTTC.

This clone showed up just a few times. V and J are TRBV5-1 and TRBJ2-3; 7 positions match TRBD1. This CDR3 contains 14 residues. With 4 bases clipped from V and 2 bases from J, the junction kept 4 bases outside the gene matches. Germline V lookup: CDR1 SGHRS, CDR2 YFSETQ. Here the CDR3 reads CASSGTGVTDTQYF. In DNA, the CDR3 is TGCGCCAGCAGCGGAACAGGGGTCACAGATACGCAGTATTTT.

The chain recombines TRBV7-9 with TRBJ1-3; 10 bases agree with TRBD1. The CDR3 extends over 16 amino acids. CDR1 is SEHNR and CDR2 is FQNEAQ in the germline V gene (reference sequence). Unmatched junction bases numbered 2, after V lost 0 bases and J lost 3 bases. The CDR3 DNA is TGTGCCAGCAGCTTAGCAGGGACAGGGGATGGAAACACCATATATTTT. This sequence encodes CASSLAGTGDGNTIYF.

The rearrangement uses TRBV10-2 and TRBJ1-1; perhaps TRBD1 as D (5 bases). V was clipped by 2 bases and J by 2 bases, with 12 bases between them. Germline CDR1 is WSHSY and CDR2 is SAAADI. CDR3 length: 15 amino acids. The CDR3 loop is CASSEPGRGNTEAFF. As DNA, the CDR3 is TGCGCCAGCAGTGAGCCCGGGAGGGGTAACACTGAAGCTTTCTTT.

This rearrangement joins TRBV27 to TRBJ2-3; D is unresolved. Trimming removed 0 bases at V and 2 bases at J, with 12 bases between. Germline V gives CDR1 MNHEY, CDR2 SMNVEV (reference sequence). This CDR3 is 16 amino acids long. CDR3 residues: CASSLSRSSFTDTQYF. The CDR3 nucleotides are TGTGCCAGCAGTTTATCTCGCAGTTCATTCACAGATACGCAGTATTTT.

This rearrangement joins TRBV12-5 to TRBJ2-5, with a tentative D call TRBD2 (5 bases). CDR3 size: 16 residues. V dropped 7 bases and J dropped 5 bases, with 23 bases sitting between them. Germline CDR1 reads LGHNT; CDR2 reads FRNRAP. Here the CDR3 reads CASENAAGGLGETQYF. The DNA of the CDR3 is TGTGCTAGTGAGAACGCGGCGGGCGGACTCGGGGAGACCCAGTACTTC.

The chain joins TRBV7-9 to TRBJ2-5; TRBD1 might be the D (6 bases). Germline CDR1 reads SEHNR; CDR2 reads FQNEAQ (reference sequence). V was shortened by 1 base and J by 11 bases, with 20 bases between the two germline ends. CDR3 length: 15 residues. The CDR3 coding sequence is TGTGCCAGCAGCTTAGACACGACAGCCCCAGGGACACAGTACTTC. It is translated as CASSLDTTAPGTQYF.